These 15 T cell receptor beta chains were all obtained from the same sample, sequenced in a study of cytomegalovirus exposure and HLA in healthy donors. The PCR used 60 Vbeta and 13 Jbeta primers. Profiled with immunoSEQ multiplex PCR; TCRdb holds only in-frame clones, not every one. The sample includes roughly 130,000 clones, roughly 83% of them seen just once. The sequencing input was PBMCs. Every receptor here comes from a man aged 18 to 29 in good health and CMV-seronegative.

The rearrangement links TRBV6-1 to TRBJ1-1; D unresolved. V lost 6 bases and J lost 7, with 12 bases in between. Germline V CDR1 and CDR2: MNHNS, SASEGT. CDR3 length: 12 amino acids. The CDR3 bases are TGTGCCAGCAGAGGAGAAAAGCGTGAAGCTTTCTTT. Residues: CASRGEKREAFF.

In this sample, this clone turned up a few times. The CDR3 DNA follows: TGTGCCAGCAGTTTACGGGGGGCAGAGACCCAGTACTTC. Translated: CASSLRGAETQYF. V is TRBV27 and J is TRBJ2-5, with D maybe TRBD2 (7 bases). The V and J ends lost 2 bases and 4 bases respectively, with 8 bases between them. The CDR3 has 13 residues. Germline V lookup: CDR1 MNHEY, CDR2 SMNVEV (reference sequence).

J is TRBJ2-6 and V is TRBV10-3; a weak D match, TRBD1 (5 bases). CDR1 is ENHRY, CDR2 SYGVKD, per germline. The CDR3 runs 14 residues. V was shortened by 10 bases and J by 0 bases, with 10 bases between the two germline ends. The CDR3 nucleotides are TGTGCCACAGGCGACAGCTCTGGGGCCAACGTCCTGACTTTC. Protein: CATGDSSGANVLTF.

This rearrangement joins TRBV11-2 to TRBJ2-1; D call uncertain. CDR3 size: 13 residues. Trimming pared 1 base from V and 7 bases from J, leaving 8 bases between. The germline gives CDR1 SGHAT, CDR2 FQNNGV. CDR3 amino acids: CASSLVVQNEQFF. The CDR3 region has the DNA TGTGCCAGCAGCTTAGTGGTTCAGAATGAGCAGTTCTTC.

V usage is TRBV29-1 and J usage is TRBJ1-2; TRBD1 matches 7 bases. Trimming took 0 bases from V and 7 from J; bases not matched to a gene: 8. The CDR3 is 14 amino acids. The germline gives CDR1 SQVTM, CDR2 ANQGSEA. CDR3 in amino acids: CSVEDRRGRFGYTF. The DNA of the CDR3 is TGCAGCGTTGAAGATCGTAGGGGGCGATTTGGCTACACCTTC. The variable domain in full, with the rest retrieved from reference TRBV29-1 and TRBJ1-2, is SAVISQKPSRDICQRGTSLTIQCQVDSQVTMMFWYRQQPGQSLTLIATANQGSEATYESGFVIDKFPISRPNLTFSTLTVSNMSPEDSSIYLCSVEDRRGRFGYTFGSGTRLTVV.

V gene TRBV6-5 combines with J gene TRBJ1-4; maybe TRBD1 (5 bases). The germline CDR1 and CDR2 sequences are MNHEY and SVGAGI. The CDR3 covers 15 residues. Trimming removed 7 bases from V and 5 bases from J, with 17 bases in between. CDR3 in amino acids: CASKKGAGRNEKLFF. CDR3 nucleotides: TGTGCCAGCAAAAAAGGGGCAGGCCGAAATGAAAAACTGTTTTTT.

V gene TRBV18 combines with J gene TRBJ2-7; D is uncertain. Per germline, CDR1 KGHSH and CDR2 LQKENI. The CDR3 is 13 residues long. The V gene lost 2 bases and the J gene lost 3 bases, with 8 bases spanning the gap. The CDR3 nucleotides read TGTGCCAGCTCACCATCCGGTAACTACGAGCAGTACGTC. It is translated as CASSPSGNYEQYV.

This clone was picked up one time. The CDR3 DNA reads as TGTGCCAGCAGCGGGGGGGGACAAGAGACCCAGTACTTC. It specifies CASSGGGQETQYF. This rearrangement joins TRBV5-6 to TRBJ2-5; 7 positions agree with TRBD2. The CDR3 has 13 residues. After removal of 4 bases from V and 2 bases from J, the junction contained 2 bases not matched to a gene. Looked up from germline, CDR1 is SGHDT and CDR2 is YYEEEE. The full variable domain, completed using reference TRBV5-6 and TRBJ2-5, is DAGVTQSPTHLIKTRGQQVTLRCSPKSGHDTVSWYQQALGQGPQFIFQYYEEEERQRGNFPDRFSGHQFPNYSSELNVNALLLGDSALYLCASSGGGQETQYFGPGTRLLVL.

This clone was seen a handful of times. The same CDR3 is also encoded by other DNA sequences in this sample. The gene calls are TRBV30 and TRBJ1-1; D is perhaps TRBD1 (6 bases). Trimming cost V 0 bases and J 2 bases, with 7 bases left between them. Germline CDR1 reads GTSNPN; CDR2 reads SVGIG (reference sequence). The CDR3 totals 13 residues. CDR3: CAWSVQGNTEAFF. CDR3 sequence (DNA): TGTGCCTGGAGTGTACAGGGAAACACTGAAGCTTTCTTT.

This clone has just a few counts. The rearrangement links TRBV28 to TRBJ1-5, with a possible D match to TRBD1 (6 bases). The germline V gene has CDR1 MDHEN and CDR2 SYDVKM. Between the trimmed V and J ends, which lost 3 bases and 3 bases, there was a span of 12 bases. The CDR3 sequence is 15 residues long. CDR3 bases: TGTGCCAGCAGTTTCTCAGGGGCGAACAATCAGCCCCAGCATTTT. It yields the protein CASSFSGANNQPQHF.

The rearrangement uses TRBV6-5 and TRBJ1-1; TRBD1 agrees at 8 bases. This CDR3 has 13 amino acids. After removal of 8 bases from V and 3 bases from J, the junction contained 5 bases not matched to a gene. Germline CDR1 reads MNHEY; CDR2 reads SVGAGI. CDR3 DNA: TGTGCCAGCGGGAGACAGGGGTACACTGAAGCTTTCTTT. Translation: CASGRQGYTEAFF.

This sequence joins TRBV30 and TRBJ1-1; D is perhaps TRBD1 (5 bases). Germline values: CDR1 GTSNPN, CDR2 SVGIG (reference sequence). CDR3 length: 11 residues. The V gene lost 2 bases and the J gene lost 11 bases, with 12 bases spanning the gap. In DNA, the CDR3 is TGTGCCTGGAGTTCCGGGGGGATCGCTTTCTTT. Amino acids: CAWSSGGIAFF.

Here the CDR3 DNA reads TGTGCCAGCAGCTCTAACAGGGGGCTGTACGAGCAGTACTTC. Protein: CASSSNRGLYEQYF. The rearrangement uses TRBV7-8 and TRBJ2-5; 9 bases map to TRBD1. The J call could be wrong; TRBJ2-7 is a better fit for the DNA end. The CDR3 extends over 14 amino acids. Germline values: CDR1 SGHVS, CDR2 FQNEAQ.

This clone occurred once. This chain connects TRBV9 to TRBJ2-1; 11 bases are a match to TRBD2. Germline assignment: CDR1 SGDLS and CDR2 YYNGEE. After removal of 3 bases from V and 4 bases from J, the junction contained 9 bases not matched to a gene. The CDR3 runs to 17 residues. CDR3 sequence reads: CASSAAIAGGQYNEQFF. In DNA, the CDR3 is TGTGCCAGCAGCGCAGCAATAGCGGGAGGGCAGTACAATGAGCAGTTCTTC.

This rearrangement joins TRBV7-3 to TRBJ2-2, with 7 nucleotides matching TRBD2. Trimming removed 8 bases from V and 3 bases from J; junction bases left unmatched: 9. The CDR3 length is 15 residues. CDR1 is SGHTA and CDR2 is FQGTGA in the germline V gene. CDR3 in DNA: TGTGCCAGCTCCCACGGGAGGACGGACACCGGGGAGCTGTTTTTT. Translation gives CASSHGRTDTGELFF.